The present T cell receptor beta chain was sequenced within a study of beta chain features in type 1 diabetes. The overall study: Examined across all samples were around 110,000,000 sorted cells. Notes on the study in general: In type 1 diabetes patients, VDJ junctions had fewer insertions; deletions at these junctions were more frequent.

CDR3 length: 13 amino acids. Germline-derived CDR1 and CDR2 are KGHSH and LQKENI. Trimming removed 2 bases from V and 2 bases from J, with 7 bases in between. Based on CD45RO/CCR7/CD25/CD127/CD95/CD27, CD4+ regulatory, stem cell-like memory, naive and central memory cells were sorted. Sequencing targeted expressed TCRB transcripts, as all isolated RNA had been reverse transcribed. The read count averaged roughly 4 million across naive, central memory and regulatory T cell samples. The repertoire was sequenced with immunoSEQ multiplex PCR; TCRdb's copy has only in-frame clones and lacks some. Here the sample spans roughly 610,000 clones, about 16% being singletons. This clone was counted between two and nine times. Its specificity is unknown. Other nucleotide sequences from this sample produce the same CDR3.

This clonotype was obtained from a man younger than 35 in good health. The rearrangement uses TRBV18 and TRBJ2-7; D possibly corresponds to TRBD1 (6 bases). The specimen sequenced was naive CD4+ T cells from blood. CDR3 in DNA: TGTGCCAGCTCACCAACAGGGACCTACGAGCAGTACTTC. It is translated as CASSPTGTYEQYF.